This T cell receptor (beta chain) stems from a study of blood T cell repertoires in COVID-19. Study-wide context: COVID-19 samples from acute and convalescent phases originated in the United States, Italy and Spain. The analysed material was cDNA or gDNA that came from T cells, B-cell-depleted T cells, or PBMCs.

In the authors' methods: Amplification with reference gene primers provided the estimates of nucleated cell counts. Only in-frame clones appear in the TCRdb table, and some are missing; sequencing was by immunoSEQ multiplex PCR. The DNA gave D and trimming, while V, J and clone size come from that table. Seen here are 200,000 to 250,000 clones, 84% observed once, and the top ten hold 6.8%. The recovered donors of Cohort 3 showed two negative PCRs, clearance, or symptom resolution. CDR1 and CDR2 from the germline V gene are GTSNPN and SVGIG (reference sequence). The CDR3 sequence is 16 residues long. V lost 2 bases and J lost 0, with 14 bases in between.

The sample taken for sequencing was PBMCs or T cells enriched from blood (not recorded which). The chain couples TRBV30 to TRBJ1-5, with unresolved D. The receptor comes from a woman aged 35 to 49 who had recovered from COVID-19. The CDR3 sequence is CAWSRPGLNSNQPQHF. The CDR3 region has the DNA TGTGCCTGGAGTAGACCGGGATTGAATAGCAATCAGCCCCAGCATTTT.